This T cell receptor (beta chain) was recovered during a study of T cell changes during pregnancy in multiple sclerosis. Profiled with immunoSEQ multiplex PCR; TCRdb holds only in-frame clones, not every one. Here the sample spans some 94,000 clones, approximately 90% being singletons. The length of the CDR3 is 14 residues. CDR1 MNHEY and CDR2 SVGAGI come from the germline V gene. The ends were cut back, 6 bases at V and 5 bases at J, with 11 bases in the middle. The sample was peripheral blood, taken in the first trimester of pregnancy. The sequence was collected from a female donor in good health, enrolled as a control in a pregnancy study. V gene TRBV6-5 combines with J gene TRBJ1-6; D call uncertain. This CDR3 reads CASSPAVDNSPLHF. The DNA for the CDR3 is TGTGCCAGCAGCCCCGCGGTGGATAATTCACCCCTCCACTTT.